This T cell receptor (beta chain) was captured in a study of OX40 agonist ivuxolimab in advanced cancers. Across the study: The patients received ivuxolimab by intravenous route every 2 weeks at 0.01 to 10 mg/kg. Two cutaneous melanoma patients and one hepatocellular carcinoma patient, three in all, had partial responses.

The germline CDR1 and CDR2 sequences are SNHLY and FYNNEI. This CDR3 spans 14 amino acids. With 2 bases removed from V and 2 bases from J, the gap between germline ends came to 10 bases. Whole-study findings and limits: CD4+ T cells averaged fewer expanded clones than CD8+ T cells.

Here immunoSEQ multiplex PCR was the method, and the copy in TCRdb shows in-frame clones only, minus some. Among some 70,000 clones listed, about 91% were seen once. Details on this clone: The target antigen is unknown.

Specimen: CD4+ or CD8+ T cells sorted from blood, collected in a trial of the OX40 agonist ivuxolimab. The sequence derives from an adult with an advanced solid tumor such as melanoma, head and neck, liver or kidney cancer. The V call is TRBV2, the J call TRBJ2-7; the D is unclear. Here the CDR3 reads CASSESRRPYEQYF. The CDR3 region has the DNA TGTGCCAGCAGTGAAAGTAGGAGACCCTACGAGCAGTACTTC.